Given below is one T cell receptor beta chain in context. What it binds is not known. This record belongs to a study of T cells in Graves' hyperthyroidism and ophthalmopathy. Findings of the study overall: By a 13 V-J model, ophthalmopathy was set apart from stable hyperthyroidism.

Reasons for excluding patients were uncontrolled infection, other autoimmune disease, pregnancy or lactation. Each diagnosis was grounded in clinical symptoms, serum thyroxine and TRAb, thyroid ultrasound, and orbital computed tomography. Amplified TCR beta CDR3 regions came from RNA transcripts. The HTBI primer set was used in a first-round RT-PCR of the TCR CDR3. From the multiplex PCR reads, TCRdb called clonotypes with MiXCR, one entry per CDR3 protein. The sample has more than 40,000 distinct CDR3 sequences; around 45% are singletons. The sample was peripheral blood or thyroid tissue (not recorded which). This TCR derives from a woman aged 50 to 60 with Graves' hyperthyroidism.

The CDR3 is CSVESRDYPTGELFF. CDR3 bases: TGCAGCGTTGAATCCCGGGACTATCCCACCGGGGAGCTGTTTTTT. The gene calls are TRBV29-1 and TRBJ2-2; 7 nucleotides agree with TRBD2. Trimming removed 2 bases from V and 4 bases from J; junction bases left unmatched: 7. The CDR3 totals 15 residues. Germline V gene lookup returns CDR1 SQVTM and CDR2 ANQGSEA.